This TCR beta chain is from a study of blood T cell repertoires in COVID-19. As for the study in general: The analysed material was cDNA or gDNA that came from T cells, B-cell-depleted T cells, or PBMCs.

Source study methods: How many nucleated cells were present was estimated from reference gene primer amplification. Sequenced by immunoSEQ multiplex PCR; TCRdb stores in-frame clones only, minus some. The D gene and trimming were derived from the DNA, and the V and J assignments and clone size from that table. The sample has some 250,000 clones; about 88% are singletons. The V gene lost 9 bases and the J gene lost 10 bases, with 15 bases spanning the gap. CDR1 and CDR2 (germline): KGHDR, SFDVKD. The CDR3 consists of 13 residues. Sequenced material: peripheral blood. The sequence derives from a woman in her thirties or forties who had recovered from COVID-19. V is TRBV24-1 and J is TRBJ1-6; weak D call: TRBD1 (6 bases). CDR3 sequence reads: CATAGAAGSPLHF. DNA for the CDR3: TGTGCCACCGCGGGGGCCGCGGGGTCACCCCTCCACTTT.